The rows below give T cell receptor beta chains drawn from one sample of a study of cytomegalovirus exposure and HLA in healthy donors. TCRdb's copy holds only in-frame clones and misses some; the assay was immunoSEQ multiplex PCR. The sample yields more than 130,000 clones, roughly 75% seen once. Specimen: PBMCs. The source is a man in his forties or fifties in good health and CMV-seropositive. Both conserved end residues are part of each CDR3. The order of the fields is V gene, D gene, J gene, clone size, CDR3 protein, CDR3 DNA. A D gene is named only where the DNA matches it firmly. Expanded clones get a size class; other rows say once, few or many, or leave the size out.

>TRBV5-4|TRBD1|TRBJ2-1|once
CASSSGQGTYNEQFF
TGTGCCAGCAGCTCTGGACAGGGAACCTACAATGAGCAGTTCTTC
>TRBV27|TRBD1|TRBJ1-2|.
CASSPRTGWGIAGGYTF
TGTGCCAGCAGTCCCCGGACAGGTTGGGGGATTGCGGGAGGCTACACCTTC
>TRBV29-1|.|TRBJ2-7|.
CSATHGGSYEQYF
TGCAGCGCTACTCACGGGGGATCCTACGAGCAGTACTTC
>TRBV2|TRBD1|TRBJ1-2|once
CASSDSLGDRNVFGYTF
TGTGCCAGCAGTGATTCGCTTGGGGACAGGAATGTGTTTGGCTACACCTTC
>TRBV5-4|TRBD2|TRBJ2-7|.
CASSPLFLAGSSSYEQYF
TGTGCCAGCAGCCCCTTATTCTTAGCGGGGTCGAGCTCCTACGAGCAGTACTTC
>TRBV19|.|TRBJ1-5|.
CASSSPTPGIWQPQHF
TGTGCCAGTAGTAGCCCGACACCAGGTATATGGCAGCCCCAGCATTTT
>TRBV7-8|.|TRBJ1-5|.
CASGAQGDFGQPQHF
TGTGCCAGCGGGGCACAGGGAGATTTCGGTCAGCCCCAGCATTTT
>TRBV12-5|.|TRBJ1-1|.
CASGLEANTEAFF
TGTGCTAGTGGTTTGGAAGCGAACACTGAAGCTTTCTTT
>TRBV19|TRBD2|TRBJ2-3|once
CASSPWTSPDTQYF
TGTGCCAGTAGTCCCTGGACTAGCCCAGATACGCAGTATTTT
>TRBV7-8|TRBD1|TRBJ1-2|.
CASSLAGGTGGTYGYTF
TGTGCCAGCAGCTTAGCAGGAGGGACAGGGGGGACCTATGGCTACACCTTC
>TRBV10-3|TRBD1|TRBJ1-6|.
CAISVEQGAGLSPLHF
TGTGCCATCAGTGTTGAACAGGGGGCCGGATTGTCACCCCTCCACTTT
>TRBV6-1|TRBD1|TRBJ2-7|.
CASITTGLSYEQYF
TGTGCCAGCATCACGACAGGGTTATCCTACGAGCAGTACTTC
>TRBV14|.|TRBJ1-1|few
CASSRAGMNTEAFF
TGTGCCAGCAGCCGTGCAGGGATGAACACTGAAGCTTTCTTT
>TRBV2|.|TRBJ2-7|.
CASSYRGGPYEQYF
TGTGCCAGCAGTTACAGGGGAGGTCCCTACGAGCAGTACTTC
>TRBV4-3|.|TRBJ2-1|.
CASSQEQGEQFF
TGCGCCAGCAGCCAAGAACAGGGTGAGCAGTTCTTC
>TRBV7-9|TRBD1|TRBJ1-6|.
CASSEPGQEAFVNSPLHF
TGTGCCAGCAGCGAACCGGGACAGGAGGCTTTTGTTAATTCACCCCTCCACTTT
>TRBV10-1|TRBD2|TRBJ2-4|.
CASSGGMAKNIQYF
TGCGCCAGCAGCGGGGGGATGGCCAAAAACATTCAGTACTTC
>TRBV28|.|TRBJ1-4|.
CATLREKLFF
TGTGCCACTTTGAGGGAAAAACTGTTTTTT
>TRBV9|.|TRBJ2-5|.
CASSVGPSPDQETQYF
TGTGCCAGCAGCGTGGGTCCTAGTCCCGACCAAGAGACCCAGTACTTC
>TRBV5-1|TRBD1|TRBJ2-7|.
CASSSTGQGAQGVQYF
TGCGCCAGCAGCTCGACCGGACAGGGGGCGCAAGGTGTGCAGTACTTC
>TRBV27|TRBD1|TRBJ2-3|.
CASRRSTGVGTDTQYF
TGTGCCAGCAGACGGTCGACAGGGGTGGGCACAGATACGCAGTATTTT
>TRBV2|.|TRBJ1-2|.
CASSEMGLRAYGYTF
TGTGCCAGCAGTGAAATGGGACTTAGGGCCTATGGCTACACCTTC
>TRBV4-3|.|TRBJ2-7|.
CASSLGRGVYEQYF
TGCGCCAGCAGCCTTGGACGGGGAGTGTACGAGCAGTACTTC
>TRBV19|TRBD2|TRBJ2-7|.
CASSRGEGYEQYF
TGTGCCAGTAGTCGGGGGGAGGGCTACGAGCAGTACTTC
>TRBV30|.|TRBJ1-1|once
CAWSDLSPEAFF
TGTGCCTGGAGTGACCTATCTCCTGAAGCTTTCTTT
>TRBV29-1|.|TRBJ1-2|.
CSVAKGDYGYTF
TGCAGCGTCGCCAAGGGGGACTATGGCTACACCTTC
>TRBV5-4|.|TRBJ1-1|.
CASSFGQTMNTEAFF
TGTGCCAGCAGCTTCGGACAGACCATGAACACTGAAGCTTTCTTT
>TRBV7-9|.|TRBJ2-7|.
CASSLVWSYEQYF
TGTGCCAGCAGCTTAGTCTGGAGTTACGAGCAGTACTTC
>TRBV7-8|TRBD1|TRBJ2-4|.
CASSQGQGLAKNIQYF
TGTGCCAGCAGCCAAGGACAGGGGCTAGCCAAAAACATTCAGTACTTC
>TRBV19|TRBD1|TRBJ1-5|.
CASSISFDRGFDQPQHF
TGTGCCAGTAGTATTTCCTTCGACAGGGGGTTTGATCAGCCCCAGCATTTT
>TRBV7-8|TRBD1|TRBJ2-7|once
CASSLMTGTASFSSYEQYF
TGTGCCAGCAGCTTGATGACCGGGACAGCATCATTCTCTTCCTACGAGCAGTACTTC